The 16 T cell receptor beta chains presented below share a single source sample, sequenced in a study of blood T cell repertoires in COVID-19. Measured with immunoSEQ multiplex PCR; TCRdb has only the in-frame clones, and not every one. The sample has 50,000 to 55,000 clones; approximately 87% are singletons. Sequencing used peripheral blood. The receptors derive from a man aged 50-60 years with acute or convalescent COVID-19.

V and J are TRBV5-1 and TRBJ2-7, with 13 nucleotides matching TRBD2. The junction had 1 base not matched to a gene; V was cut back by 2 bases and J by 5 bases. Germline loops: CDR1 SGHRS, CDR2 YFSETQ. CDR3 length equals 14 residues. CDR3 sequence: CASSFTSGGDEQYF. The CDR3, as DNA: TGCGCCAGCAGCTTCACTAGCGGGGGGGACGAGCAGTACTTC. Combining the CDR3 with reference TRBV5-1 and TRBJ2-7 gives the whole variable domain KAGVTQTPRYLIKTRGQQVTLSCSPISGHRSVSWYQQTPGQGLQFLFEYFSETQRNKGNFPGRFSGRQFSNSRSEMNVSTLELGDSALYLCASSFTSGGDEQYFGPGTRLTVT.

The chain combines TRBV27 with TRBJ1-1, with 7 bases matching TRBD1. Per germline, CDR1 MNHEY and CDR2 SMNVEV (reference sequence). V was clipped by 5 bases and J by 0 bases; unmatched bases: 6. CDR3 length: 15 amino acids. CDR3 region: CASSPMTGMNTEAFF. The CDR3 bases are TGTGCCAGCAGTCCTATGACAGGGATGAACACTGAAGCTTTCTTT.

J is TRBJ2-5 and V is TRBV19; 7 bases match TRBD2. V shed 3 bases, J shed 7 bases, and the junction held 20 bases outside the gene matches. The CDR3 runs 18 residues. Looked up from germline, CDR1 is LNHDA and CDR2 is SQIVND (reference sequence). The CDR3 DNA follows: TGTGCCAGTAGTATTTGCCCCCGCGGGGGTGAGCATTGCGTGACCCAGTACTTC. This gives the protein CASSICPRGGEHCVTQYF.

The V and J genes are TRBV23-1 and TRBJ1-3, with D unresolved. TRBV23-1 is assigned to the ORF class and has an uncertain function. The CDR3 contains 20 residues. V dropped 8 bases and J dropped 0 bases, with 29 bases sitting between them. The CDR3, as DNA: TGCGCCAGCTGGCGAGCGGTTACACCTCCCCCCTTCAGCTCTGGAAACACCATATATTTT. Translation: CASWRAVTPPPFSSGNTIYF.

This chain uses TRBV9 with TRBJ1-3; 8 bases match TRBD1. Germline V lookup: CDR1 SGDLS, CDR2 YYNGEE. V lost 3 bases to trimming and J lost 2 bases; unmatched junction nucleotides: 10. The CDR3 loop spans 17 amino acids. This CDR3 reads CASSALSHRGAGNTIYF. The CDR3 coding sequence is TGTGCCAGCAGCGCACTATCCCACAGGGGGGCTGGAAACACCATATATTTT.

The gene calls are TRBV7-8 and TRBJ1-2; D may be TRBD1 (6 bases). With 6 bases removed from V and 7 bases from J, the gap between germline ends came to 18 bases. The germline gives CDR1 SGHVS, CDR2 FQNEAQ. The CDR3 length is 14 residues. The CDR3 region has the DNA TGTGCCAGCAGGGGGCCCGGACAGTTCGCTGGCTACACCTTC. Residues: CASRGPGQFAGYTF.

The V call is TRBV19, the J call TRBJ1-3, with 9 bases identical to TRBD1. This CDR3 has 16 amino acids. V lost 4 bases and J lost 4; bases outside the gene matches: 8. Per germline, CDR1 LNHDA and CDR2 SQIVND (reference sequence). The CDR3 sequence is CASSTLQGARGNTIYF. The CDR3 nucleotides are TGTGCCAGTAGTACTTTACAGGGGGCGCGAGGAAACACCATATATTTT.

V usage is TRBV6-5 and J usage is TRBJ2-1; maybe TRBD1 (5 bases). The CDR3 contains 14 residues. The V gene lost 6 bases and the J gene lost 1 base, with 10 bases spanning the gap. Germline loops: CDR1 MNHEY, CDR2 SVGAGI. Here the CDR3 reads CASRAGQSYNEQFF. CDR3 nucleotides: TGTGCCAGCAGAGCTGGACAATCCTACAATGAGCAGTTCTTC.

CDR3 loop: CASSLGLAGQETQYF. CDR3 sequence (DNA): TGTGCCAGCAGCCTGGGACTAGCGGGACAAGAGACCCAGTACTTC. This rearrangement joins TRBV11-3 to TRBJ2-5, with 13 bases aligning to TRBD2. The CDR3 is 15 residues long. Looked up from germline, CDR1 is SGHNT and CDR2 is YENEEA. J gave up 2 bases and V 5 bases, and 2 bases lay outside the gene matches.

J is TRBJ2-2 and V is TRBV6-6, with 9 bases matching TRBD1. Germline CDR1 and CDR2: MNHNY and SVGAGI (reference sequence). The trim removed 6 bases at V and 6 bases at J, leaving 11 bases unmatched. The CDR3 totals 16 residues. For the CDR3, the DNA is TGTGCCAGCAGACCTTCCGGACAGGGGCGGGCCGGGGAGCTGTTTTTT. Amino acids: CASRPSGQGRAGELFF.

The table lists this clone with a count of one. The chain joins TRBV6-5 to TRBJ2-7; possible D gene TRBD1, 5 bases. V lost 0 bases, J lost 5 bases, and 11 bases lay in between. Germline CDR1 reads MNHEY; CDR2 reads SVGAGI. The CDR3 spans 14 residues. CDR3 residues: CASSYSGWGDEQYF. In nucleotides, the CDR3 is TGTGCCAGCAGTTACTCGGGGTGGGGCGACGAGCAGTACTTC.

The rearrangement joins TRBV3-1 (or the pseudogene TRBV3-2) to TRBJ2-7; the match to TRBD2 covers 8 bases. V lost 3 bases to trimming and J lost 7 bases; unmatched junction nucleotides: 20. The CDR3 is 18 amino acids. Looked up from germline, CDR1 is LGHDT and CDR2 is YNNKEL (reference sequence). This CDR3 reads CASSHGTGSGRGGKEQYF. The DNA for the CDR3 is TGTGCCAGCAGCCACGGCACGGGGAGCGGGAGAGGGGGAAAGGAGCAGTACTTC.

This chain links TRBV4-1 with TRBJ2-1; 10 bases are a match to TRBD1. Trimming at V came to 6 bases and at J to 3 bases, leaving 5 bases not matched to a gene. Germline V gives CDR1 MGHRA, CDR2 YSYEKL. The CDR3 extends over 15 amino acids. The CDR3 protein is CASSRTGGNYNEQFF. CDR3 nucleotides: TGCGCCAGCAGTCGGACAGGGGGAAACTACAATGAGCAGTTCTTC.

This sequence joins TRBV24-1 and TRBJ2-3; tentatively, D is TRBD1 (6 bases). The CDR3 has 16 residues. Germline loops: CDR1 KGHDR, CDR2 SFDVKD. V shed 3 bases and J shed 1 base, with 13 bases lying between them. This CDR3 reads CATSDPGTSGTDTQYF. As DNA, the CDR3 is TGTGCCACCAGTGATCCCGGGACAAGTGGCACAGATACGCAGTATTTT.

V gene TRBV6-5 combines with J gene TRBJ2-1; D gene ambiguous. This CDR3 is 12 amino acids long. The germline V and J ends were trimmed by 6 bases and 4 bases, with 7 bases remaining between them. Looked up from germline, CDR1 is MNHEY and CDR2 is SVGAGI. The CDR3 nucleotides read TGTGCCAGCAGCACAGAGTACAATGAGCAGTTCTTC. It is translated as CASSTEYNEQFF.

This clone was seen only once. The CDR3, as DNA: TGCGCCAGCAGCTCCCAATGGGGGGGTATAGATACGCAGTATTTT. Translated: CASSSQWGGIDTQYF. The chain has TRBV5-1 and TRBJ2-3; 7 positions match TRBD2. Germline CDR1 SGHRS, CDR2 YFSETQ. The CDR3 has 15 amino acids. V shed 3 bases and J 5 bases; nucleotides not matched to a gene: 9.